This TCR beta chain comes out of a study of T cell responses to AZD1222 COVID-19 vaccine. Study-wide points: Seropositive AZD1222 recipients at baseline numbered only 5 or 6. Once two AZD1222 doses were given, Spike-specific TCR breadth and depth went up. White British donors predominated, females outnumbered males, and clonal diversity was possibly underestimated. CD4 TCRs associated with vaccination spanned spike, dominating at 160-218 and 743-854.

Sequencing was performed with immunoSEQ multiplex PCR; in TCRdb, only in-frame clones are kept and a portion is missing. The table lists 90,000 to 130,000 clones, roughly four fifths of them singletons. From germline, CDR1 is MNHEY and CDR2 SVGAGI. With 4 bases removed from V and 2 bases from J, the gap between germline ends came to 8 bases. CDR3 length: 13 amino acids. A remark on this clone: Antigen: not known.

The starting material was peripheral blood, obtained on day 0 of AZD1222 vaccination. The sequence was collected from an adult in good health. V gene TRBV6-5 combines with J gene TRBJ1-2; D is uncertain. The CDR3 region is CASSLYINYGYTF. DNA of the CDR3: TGTGCCAGCAGTTTATACATAAACTATGGCTACACCTTC.